This entry lists 23 T cell receptor beta chains sequenced from one sample in a study of blood T cell repertoires in COVID-19. Clones were read by immunoSEQ multiplex PCR, and TCRdb kept only the in-frame ones, dropping some. The sample consists of about 480,000 clones, 70% to 90% of them appearing once. The sample comprised PBMCs or T cells enriched from blood (not recorded which). All receptors come from a woman in her thirties or forties who had recovered from COVID-19.

The chain has TRBV12-3 or TRBV12-4 and TRBJ1-2; possible D gene TRBD1, 6 bases. V was shortened by 7 bases and J by 8 bases, with 11 bases between the two germline ends. This CDR3 region has 11 residues. The CDR3 DNA reads as TGTGCCAGCAAGGGGGACGACGGCTACACCTTC. This encodes CASKGDDGYTF.

This sequence joins TRBV24-1 and TRBJ1-2; no reliable D call. V shed 0 bases and J shed 11 bases, with 9 bases lying between them. Germline V gives CDR1 KGHDR, CDR2 SFDVKD. This CDR3 has 12 amino acids. CDR3 residues: CATSDLAFVYTF. The CDR3 region has the DNA TGTGCCACCAGTGATTTGGCGTTCGTGTACACCTTC.

The J gene is TRBJ2-1, the V gene TRBV19, with 11 bases that match TRBD1. J gave up 8 bases and V 6 bases, and 6 bases lay outside the gene matches. This CDR3 has 14 residues. The germline V gene encodes CDR1 LNHDA and CDR2 SQIVND (reference sequence). CDR3 bases: TGTGCCAGTAGCATCTGGGACAGGGGGTATGAGCAGTTCTTC. Protein: CASSIWDRGYEQFF.

The rearrangement links TRBV7-2 to TRBJ1-1; possibly TRBD1 for D (5 bases). Germline CDR1 and CDR2: SGHTA and FQGNSA. V shed 3 bases and J shed 5 bases, with 10 bases lying between them. The CDR3 totals 13 residues. The CDR3 loop is CASSLRRATEAFF. DNA for the CDR3: TGTGCCAGCAGCTTGCGCAGGGCAACTGAAGCTTTCTTT.

This clone was observed a handful of times. The V and J genes are TRBV29-1 and TRBJ1-2; 7 bases match TRBD1. Germline V gives CDR1 SQVTM, CDR2 ANQGSEA. The V and J ends lost 6 bases and 8 bases, in that order; junction bases with no gene match: 15. The CDR3 runs 14 residues. The CDR3 nucleotides are TGCAGCGTGATAAGACAGGGTCCCGAGGACGGCTACACCTTC. This codes for CSVIRQGPEDGYTF.

The chain has TRBV2 and TRBJ2-7; TRBD2 might be the D (6 bases). Trimming took off 2 bases at V and 6 bases at J, with 17 bases between the two ends. CDR1 is SNHLY and CDR2 is FYNNEI in the germline V gene. The CDR3 extends over 15 amino acids. The CDR3 bases are TGTGCCAGCAGTGAAACTAGCCTTCAGAGGGCCGAGCAGTACTTC. Protein product: CASSETSLQRAEQYF.

V usage is TRBV5-1 and J usage is TRBJ2-3, with D perhaps matching TRBD2 (5 bases). The CDR3 is made up of 14 amino acids. Trimming pared 5 bases from V and 2 bases from J, leaving 12 bases between. Germline-derived CDR1 and CDR2 are SGHRS and YFSETQ. The CDR3 DNA follows: TGCGCCAGCAGGCTGAGGGAGTACACAGATACGCAGTATTTT. Translating it yields CASRLREYTDTQYF.

The CDR3 region is CASSLVIVTQYF. Here the CDR3 DNA reads TGTGCCAGCAGCTTGGTTATCGTGACCCAGTACTTC. This chain connects TRBV5-8 to TRBJ2-5; D unclear. The V and J ends lost 0 bases and 7 bases respectively, with 7 bases between them. This CDR3 spans 12 amino acids. In germline, CDR1 is SGHTS, CDR2 YDEGEE.

The chain employs TRBV2 and TRBJ1-2; D is ambiguous. The CDR3 totals 15 residues. Trimming shortened V by 0 bases and J by 10 bases, and 18 bases separated the two germline ends. In germline, CDR1 is SNHLY, CDR2 FYNNEI. The DNA for the CDR3 is TGTGCCAGCAGTGAAGCTGTGGGAGGCTTTCGAGACTACACCTTC. Protein: CASSEAVGGFRDYTF.

V and J are TRBV5-1 and TRBJ1-1; TRBD1 aligns across 7 bases. Per the germline V gene, CDR1 is SGHRS and CDR2 is YFSETQ. The CDR3 runs to 15 residues. Trimming at V came to 1 base and at J to 2 bases, leaving 5 bases not matched to a gene. CDR3 coding DNA: TGCGCCAGCAGCTTGCCCGGGACAGATAACACTGAAGCTTTCTTT. This sequence encodes CASSLPGTDNTEAFF.

The rearrangement links TRBV2 to TRBJ1-5; D gene unclear. CDR3 length equals 15 residues. CDR1 SNHLY and CDR2 FYNNEI come from the germline V gene. The germline V and J ends were trimmed by 4 bases and 6 bases, with 16 bases remaining between them. DNA of the CDR3: TGTGCCAGCAGTGGTAACGGTTACTCTAGTCAGCCCCAGCATTTT. Translating it yields CASSGNGYSSQPQHF.

This chain uses TRBV24-1 with TRBJ2-1; 14 nucleotides match TRBD2. The germline gives CDR1 KGHDR, CDR2 SFDVKD. Trimming removed 3 bases from V and 0 bases from J; junction bases left unmatched: 12. The CDR3 covers 21 residues. The CDR3 DNA reads as TGTGCCACCAGTGATCCGGGACTAGCGGGAGTTGGTGGGAGCTCCTACAATGAGCAGTTCTTC. It encodes CATSDPGLAGVGGSSYNEQFF.

The CDR3 DNA reads TGCGCCAGCAGCTTGCCCGCCTACAATGAGCAGTTCTTC. Its translation is CASSLPAYNEQFF. The V and J genes are TRBV5-1 and TRBJ2-1; D gene unclear. V was trimmed by 1 base and J by 2 bases, leaving 4 bases between them. Germline CDR1 SGHRS, CDR2 YFSETQ. The CDR3 sequence is 13 residues long.

The rearrangement joins TRBV4-1 to TRBJ2-1, with TRBD2 matching over 9 bases. The CDR3 extends over 15 amino acids. J lost 5 bases, V lost 6 bases, and 8 bases had no gene match. Per germline, CDR1 MGHRA and CDR2 YSYEKL. The DNA of the CDR3 is TGCGCCAGCAGTCCAAGCGGGAGGCCGCACAATGAGCAGTTCTTC. Translation: CASSPSGRPHNEQFF.

V is TRBV12-3 or TRBV12-4 and J is TRBJ1-1; D is undetermined. V was shortened by 6 bases and J by 1 base, with 9 bases between the two germline ends. CDR3 length: 13 amino acids. CDR3 loop: CASSHYKNTEAFF. In nucleotides, the CDR3 is TGTGCCAGCAGCCATTACAAGAACACTGAAGCTTTCTTT.

Notes on this clone: The identical CDR3 is also encoded by other nucleotide sequences in the sample. This chain uses TRBV5-6 with TRBJ2-7; D remains unclear. V was trimmed by 0 bases and J by 2 bases, leaving 3 bases between them. The V gene's germline CDR1 is SGHDT and CDR2 YYEEEE. The CDR3 length is 12 residues. The CDR3 nucleotides read TGTGCCAGCAGCTTGGCGGCCTACGAGCAGTACTTC. Its translation is CASSLAAYEQYF.

J is TRBJ1-4 and V is TRBV4-2; D not certain. CDR3 length equals 17 residues. Germline values: CDR1 LGHNA, CDR2 YNFKEQ. V shed 0 bases and J shed 3 bases, with 14 bases lying between them. Here the CDR3 DNA reads TGTGCCAGCAGCCAAGAGTTCCCTGGAGCCTCTAATGAAAAACTGTTTTTT. It is translated as CASSQEFPGASNEKLFF.

The chain has TRBV3-1 (or the pseudogene TRBV3-2) and TRBJ2-7, with 7 nucleotides matching TRBD2. The CDR3 consists of 18 residues. CDR1 LGHDT and CDR2 YNNKEL come from the germline V gene (reference sequence). J gave up 2 bases and V 1 base, and 14 bases lay outside the gene matches. CDR3: CASSQVSPAGERPYEQYF. The CDR3 nucleotides are TGTGCCAGCAGCCAAGTCTCTCCCGCGGGGGAACGTCCCTACGAGCAGTACTTC.

This clone was observed a handful of times. The chain combines TRBV9 with TRBJ1-2; TRBD1 agrees at 7 bases. Germline V gene lookup returns CDR1 SGDLS and CDR2 YYNGEE. The CDR3 spans 15 residues. V shed 0 bases, J shed 1 base, and the junction held 3 bases outside the gene matches. The DNA for the CDR3 is TGTGCCAGCAGCGTAGGAGCAGGGGGTAACTATGGCTACACCTTC. Protein: CASSVGAGGNYGYTF.

The V gene is TRBV7-6, the J gene TRBJ2-3; 7 bases map to TRBD1. V gave up 5 bases and J gave up 0 bases; unmatched junction bases: 5. The CDR3 totals 15 residues. Germline V gene sequence: CDR1 SGHVS, CDR2 FNYEAQ. The CDR3 DNA follows: TGTGCCAGCAGCCATCTGACAGGGAGCACAGATACGCAGTATTTT. Residues: CASSHLTGSTDTQYF. Filled out from reference TRBV7-6 and TRBJ2-3, the complete variable domain reads GAGVSQSPRYKVTKRGQDVALRCDPISGHVSLYWYRQALGQGPEFLTYFNYEAQQDKSGLPNDRFSAERPEGSISTLTIQRTEQRDSAMYRCASSHLTGSTDTQYFGPGTRLTVL.

There are a few counts of this clone. This rearrangement joins TRBV7-2 to TRBJ1-1; TRBD1 matches at 9 bases. From germline, CDR1 is SGHTA and CDR2 FQGNSA. The CDR3 is 18 amino acids. With V trimmed by 3 bases and J by 0 bases, 11 bases remained unmatched. CDR3 protein: CASSFRDRALDMNTEAFF. The CDR3 nucleotides are TGTGCCAGCAGCTTCCGGGACAGGGCCCTAGACATGAACACTGAAGCTTTCTTT.

The chain uses TRBV25-1 and TRBJ2-1, with 7 bases lining up with TRBD1. The CDR3 runs to 16 residues. The germline V gene has CDR1 MGHDK and CDR2 SYGVNS. The ends lost 1 base at V and 0 bases at J; junction bases unmatched: 3. The CDR3 sequence is CASSEFGDSSYNEQFF. The CDR3 DNA reads TGTGCCAGCAGTGAATTTGGGGACAGCTCCTACAATGAGCAGTTCTTC.

This chain connects TRBV29-1 to TRBJ1-1; 9 bases agree with TRBD1. The CDR3 covers 15 residues. Germline values: CDR1 SQVTM, CDR2 ANQGSEA. The V and J ends lost 1 base and 3 bases, in that order; junction bases with no gene match: 6. The chain's CDR3 is CSVEGLQGADTEAFF. CDR3 in DNA: TGCAGCGTTGAAGGGCTACAGGGGGCCGACACTGAAGCTTTCTTT.